These T cell receptor beta chains were read from a single sample in a study of Graves' ophthalmopathy and Graves' hyperthyroidism. One entry per CDR3 protein, called by TCRdb with MiXCR from the multiplex PCR reads. Of 650,000 to 900,000 distinct CDR3 sequences in the sample, approximately 40% were seen once. Material for sequencing was peripheral blood. The receptors come from an adult man with Graves' ophthalmopathy. Both conserved end residues are part of each CDR3. D genes are given only for firm matches. A row's size may be missing; if present it is once, few, many or a size class.

TRBJ1-2,TRBV30,TRBD1,NA,TGTGCCTGGAAAAGGGACAGGGGGAACTATGGCTACACCTTC,CAWKRDRGNYGYTF
TRBJ2-5,TRBV20-1,TRBD2,few,TGCAGTGCTACCAGCGGGAGTGTAGAGACCCAGTACTTC,CSATSGSVETQYF
TRBJ2-2,TRBV25-1,NA,NA,TGTGCCAGCAGGGGGCAGAGCACCGGGGAGCTGTTTTTT,CASRGQSTGELFF
TRBJ2-5,TRBV6-5,NA,NA,TGTGCCAGCAGGGGGCCGGTCGGGGGGACCCAGTACTTC,CASRGPVGGTQYF
TRBJ2-6,TRBV11-2,TRBD1,many,TGTGCCAGCACGAAGACAGGGGGCACGGGGGCCAACGTCCTGACTTTC,CASTKTGGTGANVLTF
TRBJ2-6,TRBV29-1,TRBD2,NA,TGCAGCGTTGAAGGGACTAGCGTCCTGACTTTC,CSVEGTSVLTF
TRBJ2-5,TRBV5-1,TRBD1,few,TGCGCCAGCAGCTTCACCAGGACAGGGCGGGAGACCCAGTACTTC,CASSFTRTGRETQYF
TRBJ1-2,TRBV20-1,TRBD1,NA,TGCAGTGCTAGCTCACCGCGGGACAGGGGGGACTATGGCTACACCTTC,CSASSPRDRGDYGYTF
TRBJ2-5,TRBV12-3/TRBV12-4,TRBD2,NA,TGTGCCAGCAGTTTATATCCCGGGACTAGCGGGGTTGGGGCCCAGTACTTC,CASSLYPGTSGVGAQYF
TRBJ1-1,TRBV25-1,NA,few,TGTGCCAGCAGTTTATTGATGGGGGACACTGAAGCTTTCTTT,CASSLLMGDTEAFF
TRBJ2-7,TRBV11-3,TRBD1,NA,TGTGCCAGCAGCCGGGACAGGCCCATAGGCTACGAGCAGTACTTC,CASSRDRPIGYEQYF
TRBJ2-5,TRBV20-1,NA,NA,TGCAGTGCTGGGCGACCGACGGGCCAAGAGACCCAGTACTTC,CSAGRPTGQETQYF
TRBJ2-5,TRBV12-3/TRBV12-4,NA,NA,TGTGCCAGCAGTTTTAGGCTGCCGGAGCAAGAGACCCAGTACTTC,CASSFRLPEQETQYF
TRBJ2-6,TRBV29-1,NA,NA,TGCAGCGTTGAACAGGGCACTGGGGCCAACGTCCTGACTTTC,CSVEQGTGANVLTF
TRBJ2-7,TRBV10-3,TRBD1,NA,TGTGCCATCAGTGACGGGACAGGGGCGTACGAGCAGTACTTC,CAISDGTGAYEQYF
TRBJ1-2,TRBV7-9,NA,NA,TGTGCCAGCAGCTTGAATAGTGCCTCCGGTGGCTACACCTTC,CASSLNSASGGYTF
TRBJ2-2,TRBV6-1,TRBD1,NA,TGTGCCAGCAGCCCTGGACAGGGACGCGCCGGGGAGCTGTTTTTT,CASSPGQGRAGELFF
TRBJ2-2,TRBV20-1,TRBD1,NA,TGCAGTGCTAGAGGGTATGGGACAGACGAGTTCACCGGGGAGCTGTTTTTT,CSARGYGTDEFTGELFF
TRBJ2-3,TRBV10-2,NA,NA,TGCGCCAGCAGTTATGGGGGAGATACGCAGTATTTT,CASSYGGDTQYF
TRBJ1-5,TRBV7-8,NA,NA,TGTGCCAGCCACGCCGGGAGGGGCAATCAGCCCCAGCATTTT,CASHAGRGNQPQHF
TRBJ2-2,TRBV14,NA,few,TGTGCCAGCAGCCAAGATTGGGGGGCGAACACCGGGGAGCTGTTTTTT,CASSQDWGANTGELFF
TRBJ1-1,TRBV7-9,TRBD1,NA,TGTGCCAGCGGGACAGAAATGAACATTGAAGCTTTCTTT,CASGTEMNIEAFF
TRBJ1-4,TRBV9,NA,NA,TGTGCCAGCAGCGTAGATTCTGAGTCAAAGGATGAAAAACTGTTTTTT,CASSVDSESKDEKLFF
TRBJ2-7,TRBV10-2,NA,NA,TGTGCCAGCTCACCTAGACAGTCACACGAGCAGTACTTC,CASSPRQSHEQYF
TRBJ2-7,TRBV25-1,NA,NA,TGTGCCAGCAGCCCGGCGGCTGGGGGGACCTACGAGCAGTACTTC,CASSPAAGGTYEQYF
TRBJ2-7,TRBV5-6,NA,NA,TGTGCCAGCAGCCGGGGGCCAGGGAGAGCCTACGAGCAGTACTTC,CASSRGPGRAYEQYF
TRBJ1-5,TRBV29-1,NA,few,TGCAGCGTTGACGGAGGGGCCCAGCATTTT,CSVDGGAQHF
TRBJ1-4,TRBV7-9,NA,NA,TGTGCCAGCAGCCGACTCGGGGCAACCCAACTCTCTAATGAAAAACTGTTTTTT,CASSRLGATQLSNEKLFF
TRBJ1-5,TRBV24-1,NA,NA,TGTGCCAGCAGTTTATCGGCAGACTATAGCAATCAGCCCCAGCATTTT,CASSLSADYSNQPQHF
TRBJ1-1,TRBV6-5,NA,NA,TGTGCCTGCAGGTACGGGGACACTGAAGCTTTCTTT,CACRYGDTEAFF
TRBJ2-7,TRBV7-9,NA,many,TGTGCCAGCAGGGCTGGAAGGGACGACGAGCAGTACTTC,CASRAGRDDEQYF